This T cell receptor (beta chain) stems from a study of T cells after yellow fever vaccination. General study points: Subsequent to the booster, the majority of primary-vaccination clones reappeared (under 98% CD4, 88% CD8). Abundant bulk-derived clonotypes could contaminate FACS-sorted repertoires.

The authors made TCR cDNA by 5'RACE template switching, adding a universal primer site and UMIs. TCRdb redid the calling of the 5' RACE reads with MiXCR, one entry per CDR3 protein. Of more than 95,000 distinct CDR3 sequences in the sample, roughly 8.2% were seen once. This clonotype appeared a few times. Its antigen is currently unknown. This CDR3 region has 15 residues. V was cut by 1 base and J by 0 bases, with 10 bases left in between. CDR1 is SGHVS, CDR2 FNYEAQ, per germline. The sequence derives from a man aged 18 to 30 who received the YFV17D yellow fever vaccine. Sample: CD8+ T cells sorted from PBMCs, taken on the day of the yellow fever booster vaccination. J is TRBJ2-7 and V is TRBV7-6; D is ambiguous. CDR3 coding DNA: TGTGCCAGCAGCTTAGGGCACGCTTCCTCCTACGAGCAGTACGTC. Protein product: CASSLGHASSYEQYV.